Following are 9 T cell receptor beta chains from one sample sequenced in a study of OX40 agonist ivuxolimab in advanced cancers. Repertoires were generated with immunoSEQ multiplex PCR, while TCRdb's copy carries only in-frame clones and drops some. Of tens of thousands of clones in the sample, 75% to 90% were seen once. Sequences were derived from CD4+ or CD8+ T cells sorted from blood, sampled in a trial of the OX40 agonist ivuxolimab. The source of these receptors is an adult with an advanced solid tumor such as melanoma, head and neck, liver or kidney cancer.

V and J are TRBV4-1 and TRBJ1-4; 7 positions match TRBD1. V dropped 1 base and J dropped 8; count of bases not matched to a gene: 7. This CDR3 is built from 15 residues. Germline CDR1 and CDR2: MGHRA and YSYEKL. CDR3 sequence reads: CASSQGRGLREKLFF. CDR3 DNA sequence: TGCGCCAGCAGCCAAGGGAGGGGGCTGAGGGAAAAACTGTTTTTT.

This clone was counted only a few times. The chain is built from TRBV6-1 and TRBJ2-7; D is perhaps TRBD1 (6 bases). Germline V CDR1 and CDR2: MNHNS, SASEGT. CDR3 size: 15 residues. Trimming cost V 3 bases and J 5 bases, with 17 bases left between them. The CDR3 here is CASSDRAQTGHEQYF. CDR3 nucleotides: TGTGCCAGCAGTGACCGAGCTCAGACAGGTCACGAGCAGTACTTC.

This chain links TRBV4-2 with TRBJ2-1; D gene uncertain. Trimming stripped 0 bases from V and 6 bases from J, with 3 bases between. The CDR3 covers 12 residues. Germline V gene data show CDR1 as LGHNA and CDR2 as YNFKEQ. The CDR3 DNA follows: TGTGCCAGCAGCCAAGAAGGCAATGAGCAGTTCTTC. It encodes CASSQEGNEQFF.

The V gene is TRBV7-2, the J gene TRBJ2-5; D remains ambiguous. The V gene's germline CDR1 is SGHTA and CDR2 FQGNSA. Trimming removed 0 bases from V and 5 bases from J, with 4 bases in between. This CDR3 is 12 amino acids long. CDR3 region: CASSLAWETQYF. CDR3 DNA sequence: TGTGCCAGCAGCTTAGCGTGGGAGACCCAGTACTTC.

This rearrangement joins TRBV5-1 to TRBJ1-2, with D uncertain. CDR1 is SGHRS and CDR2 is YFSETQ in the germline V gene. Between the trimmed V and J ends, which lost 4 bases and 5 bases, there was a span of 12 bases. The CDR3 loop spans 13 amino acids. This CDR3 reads CASSLKTGYGYTF. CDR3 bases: TGCGCCAGCAGCCTCAAGACCGGATATGGCTACACCTTC.

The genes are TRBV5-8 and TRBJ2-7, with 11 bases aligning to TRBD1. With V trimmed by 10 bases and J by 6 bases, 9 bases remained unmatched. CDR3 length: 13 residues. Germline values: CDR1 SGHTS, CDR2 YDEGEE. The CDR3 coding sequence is TGTGCCGGGGAGACCGGGACAGGGGGCGAGCAGTACTTC. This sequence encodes CAGETGTGGEQYF.

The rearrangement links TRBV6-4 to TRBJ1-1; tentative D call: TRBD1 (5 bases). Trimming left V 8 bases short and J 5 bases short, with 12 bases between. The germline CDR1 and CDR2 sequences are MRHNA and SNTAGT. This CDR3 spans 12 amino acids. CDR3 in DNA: TGTGCCAGCCGAGGGGTGGAAACTGAAGCTTTCTTT. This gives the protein CASRGVETEAFF.

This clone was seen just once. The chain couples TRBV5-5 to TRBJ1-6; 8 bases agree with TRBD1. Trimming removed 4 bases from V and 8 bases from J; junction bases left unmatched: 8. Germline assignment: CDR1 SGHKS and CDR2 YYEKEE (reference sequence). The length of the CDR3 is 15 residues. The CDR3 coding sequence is TGTGCCAGCAGCGGTGGGACAGGAGGGGATTCACCCCTCCACTTT. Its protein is CASSGGTGGDSPLHF.

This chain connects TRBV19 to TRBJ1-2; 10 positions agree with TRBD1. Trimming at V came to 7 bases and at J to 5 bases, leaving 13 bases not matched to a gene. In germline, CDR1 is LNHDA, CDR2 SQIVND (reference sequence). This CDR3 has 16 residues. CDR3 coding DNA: TGTGCCAGTATGGGGGGGACAGGGGCCCGCTCGTATGGCTACACCTTC. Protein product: CASMGGTGARSYGYTF.